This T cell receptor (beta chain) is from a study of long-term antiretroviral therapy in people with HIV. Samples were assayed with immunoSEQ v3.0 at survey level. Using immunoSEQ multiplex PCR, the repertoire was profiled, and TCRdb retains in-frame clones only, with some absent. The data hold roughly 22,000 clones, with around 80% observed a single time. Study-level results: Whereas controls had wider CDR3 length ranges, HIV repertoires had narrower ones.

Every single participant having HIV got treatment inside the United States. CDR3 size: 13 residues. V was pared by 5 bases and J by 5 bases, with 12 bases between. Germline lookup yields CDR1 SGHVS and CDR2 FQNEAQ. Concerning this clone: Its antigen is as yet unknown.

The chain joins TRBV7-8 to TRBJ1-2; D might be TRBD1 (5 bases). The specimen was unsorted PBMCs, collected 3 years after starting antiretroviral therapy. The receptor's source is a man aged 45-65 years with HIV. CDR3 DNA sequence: TGTGCCAGCAGCGCGACAGATTTATATGGCTACACCTTC. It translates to CASSATDLYGYTF.